This T cell receptor (beta chain) was obtained from a study of Ad26.COV2.S vaccination and SARS-CoV-2 variants. As for treatment: some 20 received Ad26.COV2.S at low or high dose, single or two shots; several received placebo; per-sample allocation not given. Repertoires come from day 63 after the first vaccine or placebo injection. Produced via immunoSEQ multiplex PCR; TCRdb's table is partial and in-frame only. The sample consists of 430,000 or so clones, approximately 92% of them appearing once. The germline CDR1 and CDR2 sequences are MNHEY and SVGAGI. The CDR3 covers 15 residues. V shed 4 bases and J shed 0 bases, with 13 bases lying between them.

This TCR came from a person between 18 and 65 years old who received the Ad26.COV2.S COVID-19 vaccine or a placebo. The material sequenced was peripheral blood, taken in a trial of Ad26.COV2.S vaccine versus placebo. This chain links TRBV6-5 with TRBJ2-7; the D gene is possibly TRBD2 (6 bases). CDR3 nucleotide sequence: TGTGCCAGCAGTTTCCGGGACGGGAGCTCCTACGAGCAGTACTTC. Its protein product is CASSFRDGSSYEQYF.